This note documents a single T cell receptor (beta chain) sequence. Produced via immunoSEQ multiplex PCR; TCRdb's table is partial and in-frame only. In the table there are about 250,000 clones, about nine tenths of which are singletons. This sample was taken from a study of blood T cell repertoires in COVID-19. Cohort 3 recovery required two negative PCRs, clearance, or symptom resolution. There are 19 residues in the CDR3. V lost 4 bases and J lost 2, with 25 bases in between. Germline lookup yields CDR1 LGHNA and CDR2 YNFKEQ. The chain recombines TRBV4-2 with TRBJ2-3, with D possibly being TRBD1 (7 bases). The sample comprised PBMCs or T cells enriched from blood (not recorded which). This receptor was identified in a middle-aged man who had recovered from COVID-19. DNA of the CDR3: TGTGCCAGCAGCCGAAGTCTGGGGTGGTCAGGGGGGCTCACAGATACGCAGTATTTT. It yields the protein CASSRSLGWSGGLTDTQYF.